The source of this T cell receptor (beta chain) is a study of T cell responses to AZD1222 COVID-19 vaccine. A note on this clone: Its antigen is unknown.

Libraries were prepared by immunoSEQ multiplex PCR; TCRdb keeps only in-frame clonotypes and omits some of them. The sample shows roughly 120,000 clones, roughly 85% of them seen only once. Study conclusions and caveats: Seropositive status at baseline applied to only 6 or 7 AZD1222 recipients.

Trimming left V 5 bases short and J 7 bases short, with 9 bases between. The CDR3 is 11 amino acids. From germline, CDR1 is SGHAT and CDR2 FQNNGV. The chain employs TRBV11-2 and TRBJ2-7; D possibly corresponds to TRBD2 (5 bases). The starting material was peripheral blood, obtained on day 0 of MenACWY control vaccination. The receptor's source is an adult in good health. The CDR3 DNA reads as TGTGCCAGCAGCCCCGAGCGGGAGCAGTACTTC. As protein: CASSPEREQYF.